This T cell receptor (beta chain) came from a study of blood T cell repertoires in COVID-19. About the research overall: Italy, Spain and the United States were the sources of the convalescent and acute COVID-19 samples. Nucleic acid was either cDNA or gDNA, and it came from T cells, B-cell-depleted T cells, or PBMCs.

Per the authors' pipeline: Researchers report that nucleated cell counts were estimated from reference gene primer amplification. TCRdb's table, derived via immunoSEQ multiplex PCR, lists solely in-frame clones and lacks some. V and J calls and clone size come straight from that table; D and trimming were deduced from the DNA. The data show some 490,000 clones, approximately 83% seen once. The sample was peripheral blood. The receptor was derived from a human donor in a cohort sampled during active COVID-19.

CDR3 sequence reads: CASGQGLTDTQYF. CDR3 DNA: TGTGCCAGCGGACAGGGGTTGACAGATACGCAGTATTTT. The rearrangement links TRBV28 to TRBJ2-3; TRBD1 aligns across 9 bases. With 8 bases clipped from V and 3 bases from J, the junction kept 3 bases outside the gene matches. Germline loops: CDR1 MDHEN, CDR2 SYDVKM. This CDR3 contains 13 residues.